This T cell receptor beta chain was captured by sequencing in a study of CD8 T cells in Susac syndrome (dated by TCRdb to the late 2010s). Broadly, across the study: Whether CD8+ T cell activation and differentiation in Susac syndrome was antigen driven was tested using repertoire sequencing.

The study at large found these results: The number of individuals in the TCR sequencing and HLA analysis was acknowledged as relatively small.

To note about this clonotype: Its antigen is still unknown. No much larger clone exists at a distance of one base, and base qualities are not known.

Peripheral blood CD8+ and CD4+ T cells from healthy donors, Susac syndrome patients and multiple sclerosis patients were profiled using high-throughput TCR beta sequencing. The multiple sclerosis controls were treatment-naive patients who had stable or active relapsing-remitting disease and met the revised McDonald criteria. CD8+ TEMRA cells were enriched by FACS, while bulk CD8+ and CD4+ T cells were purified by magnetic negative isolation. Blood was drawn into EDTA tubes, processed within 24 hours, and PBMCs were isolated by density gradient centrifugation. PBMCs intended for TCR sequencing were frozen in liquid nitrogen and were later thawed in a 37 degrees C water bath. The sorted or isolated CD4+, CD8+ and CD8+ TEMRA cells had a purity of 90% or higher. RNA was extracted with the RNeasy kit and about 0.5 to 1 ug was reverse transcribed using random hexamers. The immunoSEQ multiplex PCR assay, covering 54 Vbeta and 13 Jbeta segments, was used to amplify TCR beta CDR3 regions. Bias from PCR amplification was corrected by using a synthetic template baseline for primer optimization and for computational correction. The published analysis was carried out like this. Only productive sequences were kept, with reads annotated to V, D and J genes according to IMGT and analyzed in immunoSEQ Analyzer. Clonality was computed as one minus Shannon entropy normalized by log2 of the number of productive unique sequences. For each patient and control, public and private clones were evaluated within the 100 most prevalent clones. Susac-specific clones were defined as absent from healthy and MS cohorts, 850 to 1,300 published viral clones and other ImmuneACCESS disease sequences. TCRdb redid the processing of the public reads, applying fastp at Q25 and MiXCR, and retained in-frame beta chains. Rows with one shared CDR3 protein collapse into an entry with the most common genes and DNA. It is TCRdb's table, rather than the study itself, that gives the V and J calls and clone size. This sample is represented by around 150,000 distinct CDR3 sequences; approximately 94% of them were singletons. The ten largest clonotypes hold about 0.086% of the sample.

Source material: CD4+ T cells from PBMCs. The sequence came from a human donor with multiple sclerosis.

DNA sequence: TGCAGCGTGGGTCAGGGGAATCGGGATCAGCCCCAGCATTTT. Translation gives CSVGQGNRDQPQHF. This sequence uses TRBV29-1 and TRBJ1-5, and the D gene may be TRBD1, 6 bases matching. The V and J ends are trimmed by 6 bases and 5 bases, leaving 17 bases between them. CDR1 and CDR2 (SQVTM, ANQGSEA) derive from the germline V gene. The CDR3 spans 14 residues, from the cysteine through the phenylalanine. Only CDR3 DNA remains: 42 bases, in frame from the first base.